Following are 16 T cell receptor beta chains from one sample sequenced in a study of blood T cell repertoires in COVID-19. Measured with immunoSEQ multiplex PCR; TCRdb has only the in-frame clones, and not every one. The repertoire holds about 130,000 clones, about 76% seen once, with more than 15% in the top ten. The sequenced material came from peripheral blood. The receptors were gathered from an elderly man with acute or convalescent COVID-19.

This clone has only one observation. The chain recombines TRBV2 with TRBJ1-3; the D is unclear. There are 13 residues in the CDR3. Germline CDR1 and CDR2: SNHLY and FYNNEI. Trimming pared 1 base from V and 7 bases from J, leaving 8 bases between. Here the CDR3 reads CASSEERGNTIYF. CDR3 DNA sequence: TGTGCCAGCAGTGAAGAACGCGGGAACACCATATATTTT.

The V gene is TRBV9, the J gene TRBJ2-5, with TRBD2 matching 8 bases. The CDR3 is 15 amino acids. Unmatched junction bases numbered 6, after V lost 3 bases and J lost 2 bases. The germline gives CDR1 SGDLS, CDR2 YYNGEE. In DNA form, the CDR3 reads TGTGCCAGCAGCGGCCGCGGGAGGTTGCAAGAGACCCAGTACTTC. Residues: CASSGRGRLQETQYF.

V is TRBV30 and J is TRBJ2-7; 8 nucleotides line up with TRBD1. The junction had 8 bases not matched to a gene; V was cut back by 7 bases and J by 0 bases. CDR1 and CDR2 (germline): GTSNPN, SVGIG (reference sequence). The CDR3 runs to 14 residues. CDR3 in DNA: TGTGCCTATTCCGGGACAGGCTTCTCCTACGAGCAGTACTTC. Protein product: CAYSGTGFSYEQYF.

The chain carries TRBV27 and TRBJ1-5, with D hard to call. V was pared by 7 bases and J by 2 bases, with 15 bases between. Germline assignment: CDR1 MNHEY and CDR2 SMNVEV (reference sequence). The CDR3 covers 15 residues. The CDR3 nucleotides are TGTGCCAGCAAACTACTATATCGGGGCAATCAGCCCCAGCATTTT. It codes for CASKLLYRGNQPQHF.

V and J are TRBV2 and TRBJ2-3; perhaps TRBD1 as D (6 bases). Germline loops: CDR1 SNHLY, CDR2 FYNNEI. This CDR3 has 16 amino acids. V dropped 6 bases and J dropped 0 bases, with 16 bases sitting between them. CDR3: CASSKQTGVSTDTQYF. In DNA form, the CDR3 reads TGTGCCAGCAGCAAACAGACAGGAGTTAGCACAGATACGCAGTATTTT.

V and J are TRBV28 and TRBJ2-1; 9 bases fit TRBD1. The CDR3 runs to 15 residues. The ends lost 4 bases at V and 6 bases at J; junction bases unmatched: 7. CDR1 and CDR2 from the germline V gene are MDHEN and SYDVKM. The CDR3 protein is CASSSPGQGVNEQFF. DNA of the CDR3: TGTGCCAGCAGTTCACCGGGACAGGGAGTCAATGAGCAGTTCTTC.

This chain joins TRBV5-1 and TRBJ2-2; unclear D gene. Trimming removed 5 bases from V and 6 bases from J, with 11 bases in between. CDR3 size: 13 residues. From germline, CDR1 is SGHRS and CDR2 YFSETQ. The CDR3 loop is CASRFFSPGELFF. Here the CDR3 DNA reads TGCGCCAGCAGATTTTTTAGTCCCGGGGAGCTGTTTTTT.

The chain combines TRBV30 with TRBJ1-3; D gene uncertain. V lost 1 base and J lost 0, with 7 bases in between. This CDR3 is 14 amino acids long. The germline V gene encodes CDR1 GTSNPN and CDR2 SVGIG (reference sequence). The CDR3 here is CAWSALNSGNTIYF. Here the CDR3 DNA reads TGTGCCTGGAGTGCCCTTAACTCTGGAAACACCATATATTTT.

The chain recombines TRBV19 with TRBJ1-5, with D possibly TRBD1 on 6 matching bases. V lost 4 bases and J 0 bases, leaving 13 bases between the germline ends. The CDR3 has 16 residues. From germline, CDR1 is LNHDA and CDR2 SQIVND (reference sequence). Here the CDR3 DNA reads TGTGCCAGTAGTACAACCGGGACAAATAGCAATCAGCCCCAGCATTTT. It is translated as CASSTTGTNSNQPQHF.

CDR3 in DNA: TGTGCCACCAGCAGACCCGGTTACGAGCAGTACTTC. Translated, it gives CATSRPGYEQYF. The rearrangement joins TRBV15 to TRBJ2-7; D call uncertain. CDR3 length: 12 residues. The V end was cut by 2 bases, the J end by 4 bases, with 6 bases between. Germline CDR1 and CDR2: LNHNV and YYDKDF (reference sequence).

This clone was observed a few times. The gene calls are TRBV4-1 and TRBJ1-3; D uncertain. The V end lost 0 bases, the J end lost 4 bases, and 13 bases lay between the germline ends. The CDR3 consists of 16 residues. Germline assignment: CDR1 MGHRA and CDR2 YSYEKL. The CDR3 here is CASSQDNLGGGNTIYF. The CDR3 region has the DNA TGCGCCAGCAGCCAAGATAATTTGGGAGGCGGAAACACCATATATTTT.

In this sample, this clone turned up once. The chain links TRBV6-5 to TRBJ2-1; a weak D match, TRBD2 (5 bases). Trimming removed 3 bases from V and 6 bases from J, with 12 bases in between. The CDR3 is 14 amino acids. In germline, CDR1 is MNHEY, CDR2 SVGAGI. DNA for the CDR3: TGTGCCAGCAGTTATGGAGGATTGGTCAATGAGCAGTTCTTC. It yields the protein CASSYGGLVNEQFF.

This chain links TRBV23-1 with TRBJ2-5, with D perhaps TRBD2 (6 bases). TRBV23-1 is known as an ORF, though its function is uncertain. The V end lost 0 bases, the J end lost 2 bases, and 10 bases lay between the germline ends. The CDR3 length is 15 residues. CDR3 coding DNA: TGCGCCAGCAGTCAATCTACCGGGGGACAAGAGACCCAGTACTTC. This translates into CASSQSTGGQETQYF.

The gene calls are TRBV19 and TRBJ2-2, with TRBD1 matching 9 bases. The V segment lost 3 bases and the J segment 3 bases; nucleotides outside the gene matches: 8. In germline, CDR1 is LNHDA, CDR2 SQIVND (reference sequence). The CDR3 is 17 amino acids. The CDR3 is CASSINRGQVDTGELFF. The CDR3 nucleotides are TGTGCCAGTAGTATTAACAGGGGGCAGGTAGACACCGGGGAGCTGTTTTTT.

The genes are TRBV29-1 and TRBJ2-3; a weak D match, TRBD1 (6 bases). Looked up from germline, CDR1 is SQVTM and CDR2 is ANQGSEA. Trimming stripped 6 bases from V and 3 bases from J, with 13 bases between. This CDR3 is built from 13 residues. CDR3 sequence reads: CSVRRTATDTQYF. CDR3 nucleotides: TGCAGCGTGAGAAGGACAGCTACAGATACGCAGTATTTT.

The chain links TRBV19 to TRBJ1-6; 7 nucleotides align to TRBD1. The germline CDR1 and CDR2 sequences are LNHDA and SQIVND (reference sequence). The CDR3 is made up of 13 amino acids. V dropped 8 bases and J dropped 7; count of bases not matched to a gene: 5. CDR3 region: CASGDRQNSPLHF. In DNA form, the CDR3 reads TGTGCCAGTGGGGACAGACAAAATTCACCCCTCCACTTT.